Below, 5 T cell receptor beta chains from the same sample are listed, as sequenced in a study of spatial heterogeneity in lung cancer. Study results and caveats: For expanded intratumoral alpha and beta TCRs, counts tracked tumor mutation counts.

The antigens of these receptors remain unknown. TCRdb called the 5' RACE reads again in MiXCR, with one record for every CDR3 protein. Here the sample spans 7,300 or so distinct CDR3 sequences, around 15% being singletons. Time point: sample taken at primary tumor resection. The source material was lung tumor tissue, sampled at surgery. These receptors were obtained from a female donor with early-stage non-small cell lung cancer.

This clonotype is deemed medium-sized. The V call is TRBV20-1, the J call TRBJ2-7, with a tentative D call TRBD1 (6 bases). The V end lost 2 bases, the J end lost 7 bases, and 12 bases lay between the germline ends. The CDR3 sequence is 12 residues long. The germline CDR1 and CDR2 sequences are DFQATT and SNEGSKA (reference sequence). The CDR3 bases are TGCAGTGCTAGACGGGACACTTTGGAGCAGTACTTC. Translating gives CSARRDTLEQYF.

This clonotype was observed at least ten times. V is TRBV7-7 and J is TRBJ2-7; tentative D call: TRBD2 (6 bases). The V end lost 1 base, the J end lost 4 bases, and 8 bases lay between the germline ends. The CDR3 is made up of 13 amino acids. In germline, CDR1 is SSHAT, CDR2 FNYEAQ (reference sequence). In nucleotides, the CDR3 is TGTGCCAGCAGCTTAGTGGAGGGGTACGAGCAGTACTTC. Residues: CASSLVEGYEQYF.

This clonotype was counted ten times or more. The chain links TRBV29-1 to TRBJ2-1; D may correspond to TRBD1 or TRBD2 (6 bases each). Trimming cost V 5 bases and J 0 bases, with 17 bases left between them. The CDR3 has 16 amino acids. The germline V gene encodes CDR1 SQVTM and CDR2 ANQGSEA. The CDR3 protein is CSVWGAEGSSYNEQFF. CDR3 bases: TGCAGCGTTTGGGGGGCGGAGGGGAGCTCCTACAATGAGCAGTTCTTC.

The table lists this clonotype with a count of one. J is TRBJ1-1 and V is TRBV10-3; the D gene is possibly TRBD1 (6 bases). Germline assignment: CDR1 ENHRY and CDR2 SYGVKD. This CDR3 has 14 amino acids. Deletions cut 6 bases from V and 0 bases from J, with 11 bases between. The CDR3 DNA reads as TGTGCCATCAGACTACAGGGTATGAACACTGAAGCTTTCTTT. It translates to CAIRLQGMNTEAFF.

This clonotype is medium-sized in the sample. The V call is TRBV15, the J call TRBJ1-5; D is undetermined. Per the germline V gene, CDR1 is LNHNV and CDR2 is YYDKDF (reference sequence). The CDR3 consists of 14 residues. V lost 3 bases and J 2 bases, leaving 8 bases between the germline ends. CDR3 in amino acids: CATSSRRGNQPQHF. For the CDR3, the DNA is TGTGCCACCAGCAGTCGGAGGGGCAATCAGCCCCAGCATTTT.